This T cell receptor beta chain was documented in a study of T cells after yellow fever vaccination (dated by TCRdb to the late 2010s). A note on the overall study: Libraries from fractions with low cell numbers were prepared with the SMART-Seq v4 Ultra Low Input RNA kit. To follow T-cell clones before and after primary and booster YFV17D yellow fever vaccination, bulk TCR alpha and beta repertoires were sequenced over time. Two healthy male donors, one aged 18 to 30 and one aged 30 to 40 years, made up the cohort. Blood was collected at multiple timepoints before and after primary and secondary immunization, and bulk PBMC replicates and cell subsets were isolated.

Measured from the cysteine to the phenylalanine, the CDR3 is 15 residues long. Only the CDR3 portion is preserved as DNA: 45 bases, with reading frame beginning at the first base. Relative to germline, V is missing 4 bases and J is missing 3 bases, with 3 bases of the junction outside any gene match. The germline V gene provides CDR1 MRHNA and CDR2 SNTAGT. Sample treatment or condition, as interpreted from the label and publication: live attenuated yellow fever vaccine strain. PBMCs were isolated from peripheral blood using a standard Ficoll-Paque protocol. Dynabeads CD4 and CD8 positive selection kits were used to isolate CD4 and CD8 T-cell fractions. TriZol was used to extract RNA from bulk PBMCs, from CD4 and CD8 fractions, and from dextramer-positive and dextramer-negative fractions. What the authors observed across the whole study: The study included only a couple of donors, which limits how far the findings can be generalized. Computational filtering was needed because FACS-sorted repertoires could contain abundant contaminating clonotypes from the bulk population. After the booster, most clones that had expanded after primary vaccination were detected again (about 95% of CD4 and 88% of CD8), suggesting broad maintenance of memory. Compared with the primary T-cell response, the secondary T-cell response was weaker but faster, peaking on day 5 rather than day 15. A small fraction of clonotypes appeared in both the CD4 and CD8 compartments, likely as a result of convergent recombination.

These reads were obtained on an Illumina NovaSeq 6000. TCR cDNA was made using 5'RACE template switching, a step that added a universal primer site and unique molecular identifiers. cDNA synthesis was primed from both the TCR alpha and TCR beta constant segments. Two PCR steps were used to amplify libraries, with sample barcodes and sequencing adapters being added in the second step. Sequencing of libraries was performed on Illumina HiSeq 2500 (2x100 bp) or NovaSeq (2x150 bp). The authors' analysis ran thus. MIGEC handled demultiplexing of reads and collapsing into UMI consensus sequences, while MiXCR performed V(D)J alignment. Vaccine-responding clonotypes were defined with edgeR using replicate PBMC samples, requiring FDR below 0.01 and a log2 fold change above 5 up to day 15. Bulk clonotypes were assigned CD4 or CD8 identity according to which sequenced CD4 or CD8 repertoire held them at higher abundance. TCRdb ran its own pipeline on the public reads, namely fastp trimming at Q25 and MiXCR clone calling, and kept in-frame beta chains. Each CDR3 protein appears once, grouped with its most common genes and DNA. The V and J calls and clone size are TCRdb's, not the authors'. A total of some 160,000 distinct CDR3 sequences appear in this sample, about a tenth of them only once. About a third of the sample belongs to the ten largest clones.

This clonotype came up many times. It lacks a known antigen. No much larger clonotype is one base removed from it; base qualities were not supplied. The source material was CD8+ T cells sorted from PBMCs, sampled 45 days after the yellow fever booster vaccination. The V and J genes are TRBV6-4 and TRBJ2-3; the central 11 bases match TRBD2. This TCR came from a man younger than 35 who received the YFV17D yellow fever vaccine. The bases are TGTGCCAGCAGTGTTAGCGGGGGGGCGACAGATACGCAGTATTTT. This is translated as CASSVSGGATDTQYF.